This T cell receptor (beta chain) appears in the sequencing data of a study of T cells in Graves' hyperthyroidism and ophthalmopathy (dated by TCRdb to the late 2010s). With respect to the entire study: Peripheral blood was sampled at the time of initial diagnosis, prior to any treatment. A discovery cohort of roughly 100 patients, roughly 40 with Graves' ophthalmopathy and 55 to 60 with stable Graves' hyperthyroidism, was used to find distinguishing TCR V-J signatures. Prospective prediction of ophthalmopathy was tested in an independent validation cohort of fewer than 20 hyperthyroidism patients and some 17 patients who later progressed to ophthalmopathy. The roughly 91 discovery patients were randomly divided into training and test sets at a 7:3 ratio. The study also compared thyroid tissue and blood T-cell repertoires from roughly six Graves' hyperthyroidism patients. Once sampling was done, hyperthyroidism patients were given methimazole at a starting dose of 30 mg daily, whereas ophthalmopathy patients were given high-dose intravenous methylprednisolone. According to the paper, TCR Vbeta CDR3 sequencing was carried out on some 130 peripheral blood samples, which came from fewer than 50 ophthalmopathy, 80 or so hyperthyroidism and roughly 17 progressor patients. The study at large found these results: Most expanded thyroid clonotypes (frequency above 0.001) were also detected in blood, a finding suggesting that blood repertoires may reflect thyroid immune responses. In validation, progression to ophthalmopathy was predicted by the model with 70% to 71% sensitivity and roughly 76% specificity, a median of about 6.8 months before onset. Sample size was not statistically predetermined, and blinding of investigators to group allocation was not performed. A 13 V-J signature model separated ophthalmopathy from stable hyperthyroidism, with about 88% sensitivity and just under 84% specificity in cross-validation and 80%/75% in testing.

This clonotype was counted many times. What this receptor recognizes is not known. Base qualities were left out, and no much larger clone turns up one base away. A patient counted as having stable Graves' hyperthyroidism if no progression to ophthalmopathy occurred over 18 months of follow-up. Hyperthyroidism patients were newly diagnosed, had a disease duration of under 2 months, and were aged 18 to 65 years. The study excluded patients with uncontrolled infections, other autoimmune diseases, pregnancy or lactation. Diagnoses relied on clinical symptoms, serum thyroxine and TRAb, thyroid ultrasound and orbital computed tomography. PBMCs were separated from approximately 10 ml of fresh peripheral blood using Ficoll-Paque density gradient centrifugation. Total RNA was extracted using Trizol reagent, and RNA quality was assessed on an Agilent 2100 Bioanalyzer. The TCR beta CDR3 regions were amplified from the RNA transcripts. The first round of RT-PCR for the TCR CDR3 was performed with the HTBI primer set and the Qiagen OneStep RT-PCR kit. Libraries were constructed in a second round of multiplex PCR, after which size selection and purification were performed. Paired-end sequencing of the libraries was performed with 100 bp reads on an Illumina HiSeq2000. The original pipeline was this. Raw data were processed with SOAPnuke, discarding reads with adapters, uncalled bases, mean Phred below 15, or no exact constant-primer or identifier match. High-quality paired reads were merged using COPE v1.2.5, and each unique nucleotide sequence was defined as a clonotype. Clonotypes were aligned to IMGT TRBV, TRBD and TRBJ reference segments using MiTCR v1.1. Only V-J combinations with frequency above 0.0001, covering 99% to 99.2% of repertoires, were analysed. The TCS score was defined as the ratio of F50 (clonal expansion) to E x V (chaos), calculated using BLOSUM62-based TCRdist between CDR3 peptides within each V-J. Welch's t-statistics and random forest reduced roughly 500 V-J features to 13, which were used in a naive Bayes classifier (R e1071). The Morisita-Horn index was used to measure how similar the thyroid and blood repertoires were. Starting from the raw public reads, TCRdb applied fastp trimming at Q25, assembled clones with MiXCR and retained in-frame beta chains. Rows merge per CDR3 protein into single entries with the most common DNA and genes. These V and J calls originate from TCRdb's pipeline instead of the authors' own analysis. The sample data list around 100,000 distinct CDR3 sequences, and approximately 48% of these were observed just once. The ten largest account for approximately 27% of the sample.

Measured from the cysteine to the phenylalanine, the CDR3 is 14 residues long. Of the read, only the CDR3 DNA is kept; its 42 bases are in frame from base 1. The V end loses 0 bases and the J end loses 9 bases, and a stretch of 9 bases separates them. CDR1 and CDR2 are read off the germline V gene as LGHNA and YNFKEQ. Specimen: blood. The chain was built from TRBV4-2 and TRBJ1-6; the D gene remains uncertain. The TCR sequence derives from a man in his forties with Graves' hyperthyroidism. The DNA sequence is given as TGTGCCAGCAGCCAAGACTGGGCGGGTTCACCCCTCCACTTT. It translates as CASSQDWAGSPLHF.